One and the same sample provided the 14 T cell receptor beta chains below, sequenced in a study of cytomegalovirus exposure and HLA in healthy donors. Researchers ran the PCR with 60 Vbeta and 13 Jbeta primers. The repertoire was sequenced with immunoSEQ multiplex PCR; TCRdb's copy has only in-frame clones and lacks some. Among over 60,000 clones, about 75% were seen once, and the ten largest hold over 2.5%. Material for sequencing was PBMCs. The receptors were gathered from a man aged 18-30 years in good health and CMV-seronegative.

The rearrangement links TRBV6-5 to TRBJ2-2; D perhaps matches TRBD1 (6 bases). CDR3 length: 14 residues. Trimming cost V 6 bases and J 0 bases, with 8 bases left between them. The germline CDR1 and CDR2 sequences are MNHEY and SVGAGI. This CDR3 is CASRTGANTGELFF. The CDR3 nucleotides are TGTGCCAGCAGGACAGGAGCGAACACCGGGGAGCTGTTTTTT.

In this sample, this clone turned up once. The rearrangement links TRBV2 to TRBJ2-1, with 11 positions matching TRBD2. Germline V gene lookup returns CDR1 SNHLY and CDR2 FYNNEI. Germline trimming cut 3 bases from V and 5 bases from J; bases unmatched to any gene: 3. The CDR3 runs to 15 residues. CDR3 DNA: TGTGCCAGCAGTGATCGACTAGCGGGGAACAATGAGCAGTTCTTC. Protein sequence: CASSDRLAGNNEQFF.

The J gene is TRBJ2-3, the V gene TRBV9; 13 bases are a match to TRBD2. The ends lost 4 bases at V and 9 bases at J; junction bases unmatched: 20. The CDR3 runs 19 residues. The V gene's germline CDR1 is SGDLS and CDR2 YYNGEE. The CDR3: CASSPGTSGEGALRGTQYF. CDR3 nucleotides: TGTGCCAGCAGCCCCGGGACTAGCGGGGAAGGGGCACTACGGGGGACGCAGTATTTT.

The chain joins TRBV18 to TRBJ2-1; D may be TRBD2 (7 bases). V was trimmed by 6 bases and J by 9 bases, leaving 15 bases between them. The CDR3 length is 13 residues. Germline loops: CDR1 KGHSH, CDR2 LQKENI. The CDR3 spells CASSGGLIGEQFF. Written as DNA, the CDR3 is TGTGCCAGCTCCGGGGGGCTAATCGGTGAGCAGTTCTTC.

This clone was counted a few times. Written as DNA, the CDR3 is TGTGCCAGTAGTACTCTAGCGGGGGGAGATACGCAGTATTTT. Amino acid sequence: CASSTLAGGDTQYF. The chain has TRBV19 and TRBJ2-3; 11 bases line up with TRBD2. The germline gives CDR1 LNHDA, CDR2 SQIVND (reference sequence). The length of the CDR3 is 14 residues. V was pared by 4 bases and J by 5 bases, with 2 bases of the junction left unmatched.

This clone has only one observation. This chain joins TRBV6-6 and TRBJ2-1; a possible D gene is TRBD2 (5 bases). Trimming pared 6 bases from V and 4 bases from J, leaving 10 bases between. Germline lookup yields CDR1 MNHNY and CDR2 SVGAGI (reference sequence). The CDR3 is made up of 13 amino acids. In DNA form, the CDR3 reads TGTGCCAGCAGAGGACTGCTTTACAATGAGCAGTTCTTC. It encodes CASRGLLYNEQFF.

The V and J genes are TRBV4-1 and TRBJ1-2; possible D gene TRBD1, 5 bases. The CDR3 runs to 15 residues. V lost 0 bases and J lost 0, with 8 bases in between. CDR1 is MGHRA, CDR2 YSYEKL, per germline. The CDR3 sequence: CASSQEGGANYGYTF. In nucleotides, the CDR3 is TGCGCCAGCAGCCAAGAGGGGGGAGCTAACTATGGCTACACCTTC.

The V call is TRBV4-1, the J call TRBJ2-5, with 8 positions matching TRBD1. Germline CDR1 is MGHRA and CDR2 is YSYEKL. There are 14 residues in the CDR3. J lost 1 base, V lost 4 bases, and 2 bases had no gene match. CDR3 sequence (DNA): TGCGCCAGCAGCCCGGACAGGGTCCAAGAGACCCAGTACTTC. Translation: CASSPDRVQETQYF.

This clone has only one observation. V is TRBV5-1 and J is TRBJ2-3; the match to TRBD1 covers 9 bases. Germline V gene sequence: CDR1 SGHRS, CDR2 YFSETQ. The CDR3 loop spans 19 amino acids. V was clipped by 2 bases and J by 1 base; unmatched bases: 14. The CDR3 DNA follows: TGCGCCAGCAGCTTTTCGATTGGCCCCCGGGACAGGGGCACAGATACGCAGTATTTT. Residues: CASSFSIGPRDRGTDTQYF.

The V call is TRBV7-2, the J call TRBJ1-5; TRBD1 matches at 8 bases. The V gene's germline CDR1 is SGHTA and CDR2 FQGNSA. There are 15 residues in the CDR3. With 2 bases clipped from V and 6 bases from J, the junction kept 6 bases outside the gene matches. CDR3 nucleotides: TGTGCCAGCAGCTTACTCACAGGGGGGCGTCAGCCCCAGCATTTT. This gives the protein CASSLLTGGRQPQHF.

V is TRBV5-1 and J is TRBJ1-4; no definite D call. V was cut by 0 bases and J by 0 bases, with 6 bases left in between. CDR3 length: 15 residues. CDR1 is SGHRS and CDR2 is YFSETQ in the germline V gene. The CDR3 loop reads CASSLEAATNEKLFF. The CDR3 coding sequence is TGCGCCAGCAGCTTGGAAGCGGCAACTAATGAAAAACTGTTTTTT.

J is TRBJ1-6 and V is TRBV9, with TRBD1 matching 8 bases. Germline-derived CDR1 and CDR2 are SGDLS and YYNGEE. V shed 4 bases, J shed 10 bases, and the junction held 7 bases outside the gene matches. The CDR3 is 14 residues long. The CDR3, as DNA: TGTGCCAGCAGCCCCCAGGGGGCTGGGTCACCCCTCCACTTT. Translating it yields CASSPQGAGSPLHF.

The J gene is TRBJ2-5, the V gene TRBV6-5, with a weak D call TRBD2 (7 bases). The V gene lost 0 bases and the J gene lost 4 bases, with 12 bases spanning the gap. Germline values: CDR1 MNHEY, CDR2 SVGAGI. The CDR3 loop spans 15 amino acids. This chain's CDR3 is CASSYSGGPGETQYF. The CDR3 coding sequence is TGTGCCAGCAGTTACTCGGGGGGGCCGGGAGAGACCCAGTACTTC.

The chain carries TRBV6-1 and TRBJ2-3; a weak D match, TRBD2 (6 bases). V was clipped by 2 bases and J by 4 bases, with 13 bases between them. CDR1 MNHNS and CDR2 SASEGT come from the germline V gene. The CDR3 length is 15 residues. The CDR3 loop is CASSEIRGVSDTQYF. In nucleotides, the CDR3 is TGTGCCAGCAGTGAAATCCGCGGGGTTTCAGATACGCAGTATTTT.